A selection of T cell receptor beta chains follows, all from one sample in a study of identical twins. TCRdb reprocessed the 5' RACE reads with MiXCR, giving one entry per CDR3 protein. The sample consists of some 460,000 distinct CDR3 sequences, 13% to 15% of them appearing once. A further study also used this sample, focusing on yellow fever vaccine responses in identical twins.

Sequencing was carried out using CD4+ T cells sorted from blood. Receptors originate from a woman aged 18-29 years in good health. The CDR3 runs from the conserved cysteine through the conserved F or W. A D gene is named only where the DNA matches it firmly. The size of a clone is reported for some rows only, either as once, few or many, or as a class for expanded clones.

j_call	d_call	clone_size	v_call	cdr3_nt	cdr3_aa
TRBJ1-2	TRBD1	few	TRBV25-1	TGTGCCAGCCGTGGGACAGAGAATAATGGCTACACCTTC	CASRGTENNGYTF
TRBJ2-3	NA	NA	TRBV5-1	TGCGCCAGCAGCTTGGACTCCACTAGCACAGATACGCAGTATTTT	CASSLDSTSTDTQYF
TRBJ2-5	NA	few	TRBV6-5	TGTGCCAGCAGTTACCCGGGGGGAGGGGGGTCGACCCAGTACTTC	CASSYPGGGGSTQYF
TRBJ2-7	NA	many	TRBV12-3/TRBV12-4	TGTGCCAGCAGTTTCCGGGGGCTCTACGAGCAGTACTTC	CASSFRGLYEQYF
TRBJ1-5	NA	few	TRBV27	TGTGCCAGCAGTTTATGGTTTAGGCAGAATCAGCCCCAGCATTTT	CASSLWFRQNQPQHF
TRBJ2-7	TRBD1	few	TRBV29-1	TGCAGCGTACAGGGGTCCCCGTACGAGCAGTACTTC	CSVQGSPYEQYF
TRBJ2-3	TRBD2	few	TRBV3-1	TGTGCCAGCAGCCGAAGTCGTGCTAGCGGGGGGGCCACAGATACGCAGTATTTT	CASSRSRASGGATDTQYF
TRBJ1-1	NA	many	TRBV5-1	TGCGCCAGCAGCTTGGAGGTGAGAGAGGTCACTGAAGCTTTCTTT	CASSLEVREVTEAFF
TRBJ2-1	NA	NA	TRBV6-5	TGTGCCAGCTCCAAGGATGGAGTCGAGCAGTTCTTC	CASSKDGVEQFF
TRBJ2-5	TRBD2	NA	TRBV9	TGTGCCAGCAGCGTAGACGATAGCGGGGGGCTCCAAGAGACCCAGTACTTC	CASSVDDSGGLQETQYF
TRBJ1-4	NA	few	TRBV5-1	TGCGCCAGCAGCTCGGGGGCGTCGGTTGAAAAACTGTTTTTT	CASSSGASVEKLFF
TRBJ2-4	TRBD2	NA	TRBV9	TGTGCCAGCAGCGTAGATGCCGGGGGGAGAAACATTCAGTACTTC	CASSVDAGGRNIQYF
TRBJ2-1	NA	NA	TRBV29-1	TGCAGCGTTGAAGCGGGCCTCTTC	CSVEAGLF
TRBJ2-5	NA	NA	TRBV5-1	TGCGCCAGCAGCAATAAACAGAAGGCTGGGGGGGAGACCCAGTACTTC	CASSNKQKAGGETQYF
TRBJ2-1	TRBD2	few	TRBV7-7	TGTGCTAGCAGCTTGACTAGCGGGAGCTTTAATGAGCAGTTCTTC	CASSLTSGSFNEQFF
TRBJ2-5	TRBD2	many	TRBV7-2	TGTGCCAGCAGCTTGACTAGCGGGATTGAGACCCAGTACTTC	CASSLTSGIETQYF
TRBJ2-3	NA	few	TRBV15	TGTGCCACCAGCAGAGATATTCCACGGGGAGGACAAGCCACAGATACGCAGTATTTT	CATSRDIPRGGQATDTQYF
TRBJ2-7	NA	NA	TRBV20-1	TGCAGTGCTACAGCCGGATACGAGCAGTACTTC	CSATAGYEQYF
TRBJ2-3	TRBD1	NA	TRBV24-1	TGTGCCACCAGTGAGGTCGGGACAGGGGGCCACCAGTATTTT	CATSEVGTGGHQYF
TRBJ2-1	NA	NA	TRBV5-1	TGCGCCAGCAGCTTGAGTAGCTCCGACAATGAGCAGTTCTTC	CASSLSSSDNEQFF
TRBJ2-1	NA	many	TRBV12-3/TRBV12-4	TGTGCCAGCAGTCGGGTAGCGGATGAGCAGTTCTTC	CASSRVADEQFF
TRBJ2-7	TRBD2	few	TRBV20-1	TGCAGTGCTAGTGTTCCAGCGGGGGGGGTTTCCTACGAGCAGTACTTC	CSASVPAGGVSYEQYF
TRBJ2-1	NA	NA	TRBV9	TGTGCCAGCAGCTTGGATACCGACAATGAGCAGTTCTTC	CASSLDTDNEQFF
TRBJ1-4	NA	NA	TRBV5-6	TGTGCCAGCACCGCCTGGGGGGGCGGAGGTGAAAAACTGTTTTTT	CASTAWGGGGEKLFF
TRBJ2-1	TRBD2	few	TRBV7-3	TGTGCCAGCAGCCCCCAGGTAGCGGGGGGCAAGAATGAGCAGTTCTTC	CASSPQVAGGKNEQFF
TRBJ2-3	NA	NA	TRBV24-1	TGTGCCACCAGTAACAGTCCCCCCACAGATACGCAGTATTTT	CATSNSPPTDTQYF
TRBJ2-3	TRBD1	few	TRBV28	TGTGCCAGCAGTCTGGACAGGGCGCCTAGCACAGATACGCAGTATTTT	CASSLDRAPSTDTQYF
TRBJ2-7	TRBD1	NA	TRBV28	TGTGCCAGTGCGACAGGGAAGTACGAGCAGTACTTC	CASATGKYEQYF
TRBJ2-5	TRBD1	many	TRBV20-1	TGCAGTGCTAACAGACAGGGACGAGAGACCCAGTACTTC	CSANRQGRETQYF
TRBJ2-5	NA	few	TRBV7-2	TGTGCCAGCAGGGGCTGGGAGACCCAGTACTTC	CASRGWETQYF
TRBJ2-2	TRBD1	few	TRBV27	TGTGCCAGCAGCTACTGGACAGGCGGGGAGCTGTTTTTT	CASSYWTGGELFF
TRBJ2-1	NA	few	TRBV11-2	TGTGCCAGCAGCTTAGATGCATTCTACAATGAGCAGTTCTTC	CASSLDAFYNEQFF
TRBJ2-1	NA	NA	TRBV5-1	TGCGCCAGCAGCTTTGGGGACACAGAGCAGTTCTTC	CASSFGDTEQFF